This T cell receptor (beta chain) derives from a study of cytomegalovirus exposure and HLA in healthy donors. Whole-study findings and limits: The study listed 164 cytomegalovirus-associated TCR beta chains. When a later analysis was performed, an Asian-associated ancestry cluster reportedly had fewer N-insertions than the roughly 630-donor mean. By HLA locus, TCR association rates varied in a later analysis, with DRB1 showing the most and HLA-C the fewest.

The CDR3 totals 14 residues. From germline, CDR1 is MRHNA and CDR2 SNTAGT. Trimming pared 6 bases from V and 6 bases from J, leaving 16 bases between. The PCR ran on 60 Vbeta and 13 Jbeta primers. Clones were sequenced by immunoSEQ multiplex PCR, and TCRdb holds only the in-frame ones, with some missing. The sample consists of 90,000 or so clones, 80% of them appearing once. This clone was found once. Its matching antigen is unknown. The receptor was isolated from a man aged 50-59 years in good health and CMV-seropositive. This chain connects TRBV6-4 to TRBJ2-3, with TRBD2 as a possible D gene (5 bases). The source material was PBMCs. The CDR3 loop reads CASSRRLVGDTQYF. CDR3 nucleotides: TGTGCCAGCAGCCGGAGGCTAGTCGGGGATACGCAGTATTTT.